The 30 T cell receptor beta chains presented below share a single source sample, sequenced in a study of cytomegalovirus exposure and HLA in healthy donors. Measured with immunoSEQ multiplex PCR; TCRdb has only the in-frame clones, and not every one. The sample contains more than 95,000 clones, roughly 90% of which appear only once. Sequences were obtained from PBMCs. The receptors were sampled from a woman between 18 and 30 years old in good health and CMV-seronegative.

This chain connects TRBV5-4 to TRBJ1-1; D gene uncertain. This CDR3 is built from 12 residues. V was trimmed by 4 bases and J by 13 bases, leaving 17 bases between them. Germline V lookup: CDR1 SGHNT, CDR2 YYREEE (reference sequence). DNA for the CDR3: TGTGCCAGCAGCATGGAAACCCTGAAGCTTTTCTTT. This sequence encodes CASSMETLKLFF.

V usage is TRBV18 and J usage is TRBJ1-1, with D tentatively TRBD1 (6 bases). Germline-derived CDR1 and CDR2 are KGHSH and LQKENI. V was cut by 3 bases and J by 1 base, with 12 bases left in between. This CDR3 contains 15 residues. CDR3 sequence reads: CASSPAGGANTEAFF. CDR3 DNA: TGTGCCAGCTCACCGGCGGGGGGGGCGAACACTGAAGCTTTCTTT.

V and J are TRBV6-5 and TRBJ1-2; 8 positions match TRBD1. This CDR3 region has 15 residues. The J segment lost 5 bases and the V segment lost 0 bases, leaving 5 bases of the junction unmatched. The germline V gene encodes CDR1 MNHEY and CDR2 SVGAGI. As DNA, the CDR3 is TGTGCCAGCAGTTACTCGACAGGGGATAGGTATGGCTACACCTTC. Residues: CASSYSTGDRYGYTF.

This clone was picked up a small number of times. J is TRBJ1-2 and V is TRBV27; D is perhaps TRBD1 (5 bases). The CDR3 has 13 amino acids. With 4 bases removed from V and 6 bases from J, the gap between germline ends came to 12 bases. From germline, CDR1 is MNHEY and CDR2 SMNVEV (reference sequence). CDR3 region: CASSSQGPDGYTF. CDR3 DNA sequence: TGTGCCAGCAGTTCCCAGGGTCCGGATGGCTACACCTTC.

The rearrangement links TRBV7-2 to TRBJ2-7, with D perhaps TRBD2 (5 bases). In germline, CDR1 is SGHTA, CDR2 FQGNSA. The CDR3 consists of 14 residues. Trimming shortened V by 0 bases and J by 0 bases, and 6 bases separated the two germline ends. CDR3 in DNA: TGTGCCAGCAGCTTAGCTAGCGTCTCCTACGAGCAGTACTTC. This gives the protein CASSLASVSYEQYF. The full variable domain, rest sourced from reference TRBV7-2 and TRBJ2-7, is GAGVSQSPSNKVTEKGKDVELRCDPISGHTALYWYRQSLGQGLEFLIYFQGNSAPDKSGLPSDRFSAERTGGSVSTLTIQRTQQEDSAVYLCASSLASVSYEQYFGPGTRLTVT.

This chain joins TRBV2 and TRBJ2-7; 10 bases are a match to TRBD1. The CDR3 spans 13 residues. Trimming cost V 5 bases and J 5 bases; bases outside gene matches: 3. The germline gives CDR1 SNHLY, CDR2 FYNNEI. CDR3 sequence: CASSLDRGNEQYF. The CDR3 DNA reads TGTGCCAGCAGTCTGGACAGGGGGAACGAGCAGTACTTC. The entire variable domain, with the rest obtained from reference TRBV2 and TRBJ2-7, is as follows: EPEVTQTPSHQVTQMGQEVILRCVPISNHLYFYWYRQILGQKVEFLVSFYNNEISEKSEIFDDQFSVERPDGSNFTLKIRSTKLEDSAMYFCASSLDRGNEQYFGPGTRLTVT.

V gene TRBV27 combines with J gene TRBJ2-1; D may be TRBD2 (6 bases). From germline, CDR1 is MNHEY and CDR2 SMNVEV (reference sequence). CDR3 length: 14 residues. The V gene lost 3 bases and the J gene lost 5 bases, with 11 bases spanning the gap. In DNA, the CDR3 is TGTGCCAGCAGTTTTGGAGGGGCTGACAATGAGCAGTTCTTC. Its translation is CASSFGGADNEQFF.

The rearrangement uses TRBV6-1 and TRBJ2-1, with 8 bases identical to TRBD2. This CDR3 spans 15 amino acids. Germline V gene sequence: CDR1 MNHNS, CDR2 SASEGT. V lost 4 bases, J lost 6 bases, and 8 bases stayed unmatched. The CDR3 DNA reads as TGTGCCAGCAGTGCCTTAGCGGGGACCCCCAATGAGCAGTTCTTC. Translating it yields CASSALAGTPNEQFF.

This clone was counted a few times. The chain is built from TRBV5-3 and TRBJ1-2, with 7 bases matching TRBD1. TRBV5-3 is given ORF status, its function remaining uncertain. The ends lost 4 bases at V and 2 bases at J; junction bases unmatched: 2. CDR3 length: 13 residues. The CDR3 DNA follows: TGTGCCAGAAGCGCGACAGGGAACTATGGCTACACCTTC. It yields the protein CARSATGNYGYTF.

The rearrangement uses TRBV19 and TRBJ1-2, with 8 bases matching TRBD1. V shed 5 bases, J shed 2 bases, and the junction held 7 bases outside the gene matches. Germline V CDR1 and CDR2: LNHDA, SQIVND (reference sequence). CDR3 length: 15 residues. The CDR3: CASSFGQGVNYGYTF. In nucleotides, the CDR3 is TGTGCCAGTAGTTTTGGACAGGGCGTAAACTATGGCTACACCTTC.

V gene TRBV6-5 combines with J gene TRBJ2-1, with TRBD2 matching over 9 bases. Germline V gives CDR1 MNHEY, CDR2 SVGAGI. The V gene end was trimmed by 5 bases and the J gene end by 2 bases; junction bases not matched to a gene: 4. There are 15 residues in the CDR3. CDR3 DNA: TGTGCCAGCAGTACGACTAGCGGCGCCTACAATGAGCAGTTCTTC. Its translation is CASSTTSGAYNEQFF.

This chain uses TRBV7-8 with TRBJ1-2; the match to TRBD1 covers 11 bases. Germline trimming cut 6 bases from V and 2 bases from J; bases unmatched to any gene: 2. The V gene's germline CDR1 is SGHVS and CDR2 FQNEAQ. This CDR3 is 14 amino acids long. The CDR3 loop reads CASRGDRGNYGYTF. The CDR3, as DNA: TGTGCCAGCAGGGGGGACAGGGGGAACTATGGCTACACCTTC.

This chain connects TRBV11-2 to TRBJ2-7; TRBD2 agrees at 10 bases. Looked up from germline, CDR1 is SGHAT and CDR2 is FQNNGV. CDR3 length: 18 residues. Germline trimming cut 3 bases from V and 0 bases from J; bases unmatched to any gene: 11. The CDR3 coding sequence is TGTGCCAGCAGCTTTGGGCTAGCGGGAGCCCGAAGCTCCTACGAGCAGTACTTC. Translation: CASSFGLAGARSSYEQYF. The variable domain in full, with the rest retrieved from reference TRBV11-2 and TRBJ2-7, is EAGVAQSPRYKIIEKRQSVAFWCNPISGHATLYWYQQILGQGPKLLIQFQNNGVVDDSQLPKDRFSAERLKGVDSTLKIQPAKLEDSAVYLCASSFGLAGARSSYEQYFGPGTRLTVT.

The V and J genes are TRBV6-1 and TRBJ2-1, with 11 nucleotides matching TRBD2. Looked up from germline, CDR1 is MNHNS and CDR2 is SASEGT. Trimming at V came to 8 bases and at J to 5 bases, leaving 8 bases not matched to a gene. There are 15 residues in the CDR3. The CDR3: CASPGPLAGDNEQFF. DNA for the CDR3: TGTGCCAGCCCCGGGCCACTAGCGGGGGACAATGAGCAGTTCTTC.

The rearrangement joins TRBV15 to TRBJ1-5; D remains ambiguous. The germline gives CDR1 LNHNV, CDR2 YYDKDF (reference sequence). This CDR3 is 15 amino acids long. The ends were cut back, 0 bases at V and 7 bases at J, with 13 bases in the middle. In DNA, the CDR3 is TGTGCCACCAGCAGAGATCGGGGTTCTTACCAGCCCCAGCATTTT. This encodes CATSRDRGSYQPQHF.

The chain recombines TRBV30 with TRBJ2-2; 9 bases line up with TRBD2. CDR1 GTSNPN and CDR2 SVGIG come from the germline V gene (reference sequence). Trimming at V came to 5 bases and at J to 7 bases, leaving 11 bases not matched to a gene. The CDR3 is 15 amino acids. The CDR3 region is CAWETGTSRGGELFF. The CDR3 DNA is TGTGCCTGGGAAACCGGGACTAGCCGGGGCGGGGAGCTGTTTTTT.

CDR3 sequence reads: CASSRRLAGGREQFF. The CDR3, as DNA: TGTGCCAGCAGCCGCAGACTAGCGGGAGGTCGAGAGCAGTTCTTC. The chain couples TRBV11-3 to TRBJ2-1, with 13 nucleotides matching TRBD2. The junction had 8 bases not matched to a gene; V was cut back by 5 bases and J by 10 bases. The CDR3 covers 15 residues. Germline CDR1 is SGHNT and CDR2 is YENEEA.

This clone was seen only once. The junction shows a germline mismatch at one end, possibly a read error. The chain employs TRBV2 and TRBJ2-1; TRBD1 is a possible D gene (5 bases). Germline V gene sequence: CDR1 SNHLY, CDR2 FYNNEI. This CDR3 contains 14 residues. The CDR3 region is CVSSEDKGYYEQFF. The CDR3 coding sequence is TGTGTCAGCAGTGAGGACAAGGGGTATTATGAGCAGTTCTTC.

This clone was recorded only once. The chain recombines TRBV14 with TRBJ2-7; 7 bases fit TRBD2. The junction had 9 bases not matched to a gene; V was cut back by 0 bases and J by 7 bases. The CDR3 runs 15 residues. CDR1 and CDR2 from the germline V gene are SGHDN and FVKESK. CDR3 amino acids: CASSQDASGEGEQYF. CDR3 DNA: TGTGCCAGCAGCCAAGACGCTAGTGGGGAGGGGGAGCAGTACTTC. Drawing the rest from reference TRBV14 and TRBJ2-7, the complete variable domain is EAGVTQFPSHSVIEKGQTVTLRCDPISGHDNLYWYRRVMGKEIKFLLHFVKESKQDESGMPNNRFLAERTGGTYSTLKVQPAELEDSGVYFCASSQDASGEGEQYFGPGTRLTVT.

The J gene is TRBJ2-1, the V gene TRBV6-6; perhaps TRBD1 as D (6 bases). The CDR3 contains 14 residues. Trimming removed 4 bases at V and 4 bases at J, with 11 bases between. Germline CDR1 and CDR2: MNHNY and SVGAGI (reference sequence). CDR3 nucleotides: TGTGCCAGCAGTTTACTCACAGGGTACAATGAGCAGTTCTTC. It encodes CASSLLTGYNEQFF.

Written as DNA, the CDR3 is TGTGCCAGCAGTTTACCCGACAGGGTTCCCACCTACGAGCAGTACTTC. As protein: CASSLPDRVPTYEQYF. V and J are TRBV28 and TRBJ2-7, with 7 bases identical to TRBD1. The V gene end was trimmed by 2 bases and the J gene end by 2 bases; junction bases not matched to a gene: 9. Germline CDR1 MDHEN, CDR2 SYDVKM. The length of the CDR3 is 16 residues. The whole variable domain, remainder taken from reference TRBV28 and TRBJ2-7, is DVKVTQSSRYLVKRTGEKVFLECVQDMDHENMFWYRQDPGLGLRLIYFSYDVKMKEKGDIPEGYSVSREKKERFSLILESASTNQTSMYLCASSLPDRVPTYEQYFGPGTRLTVT.

The chain employs TRBV27 and TRBJ2-5, with D uncertain. The length of the CDR3 is 12 residues. Trimming left V 0 bases short and J 5 bases short, with 4 bases between. Germline lookup yields CDR1 MNHEY and CDR2 SMNVEV (reference sequence). This CDR3 reads CASSLSGETQYF. CDR3 bases: TGTGCCAGCAGTTTATCCGGGGAGACCCAGTACTTC.

The rearrangement uses TRBV7-2 and TRBJ1-2; TRBD1 aligns across 12 bases. V shed 1 base and J 8 bases; nucleotides not matched to a gene: 8. Germline CDR1 and CDR2: SGHTA and FQGNSA. The CDR3 spans 16 residues. In DNA form, the CDR3 reads TGTGCCAGCAGCTTAGTTGCTACCGGGACAGGGGGCGGCTACACCTTC. The encoded protein is CASSLVATGTGGGYTF.

The table lists this clone with a count of one. J is TRBJ2-7 and V is TRBV5-1; a possible D gene is TRBD1 (6 bases). Trimming shortened V by 4 bases and J by 6 bases, and 14 bases separated the two germline ends. The CDR3 totals 13 residues. The germline V gene has CDR1 SGHRS and CDR2 YFSETQ. CDR3 sequence reads: CASSEQGNGEQYF. CDR3 DNA: TGCGCCAGCAGCGAACAGGGTAACGGCGAGCAGTACTTC.

As for this clone: Relative to the germline gene, one junction end is altered; a read error may explain this. The genes are TRBV29-1 and TRBJ2-2, with TRBD2 matching over 13 bases. CDR1 SQVTM and CDR2 ANQGSEA come from the germline V gene. The CDR3 contains 18 residues. For the CDR3, the DNA is TGCAGCGTTGAAGGGGGGACTAGCGGGAAGGGGAACCCCGGGGAGCTGTTTTTT. Its translation: CSVEGGTSGKGNPGELFF.

Only one count was recorded for this clone. V and J are TRBV28 and TRBJ1-2; 7 bases agree with TRBD1. In germline, CDR1 is MDHEN, CDR2 SYDVKM. This CDR3 is built from 14 residues. After removal of 11 bases from V and 0 bases from J, the junction contained 9 bases not matched to a gene. Written as DNA, the CDR3 is TGTGCCGCACAGGGGACATCCGCTAACTATGGCTACACCTTC. The encoded protein is CAAQGTSANYGYTF.

V gene TRBV12-5 combines with J gene TRBJ1-3; D is undetermined. The CDR3 sequence is 17 residues long. V lost 1 base and J lost 0, with 13 bases in between. Germline CDR1 reads LGHNT; CDR2 reads FRNRAP. The DNA for the CDR3 is TGTGCTAGTGGTTTGGGGTCAGGAAGATTCTCTGGAAACACCATATATTTT. Protein: CASGLGSGRFSGNTIYF.

The chain carries TRBV6-5 and TRBJ2-1; 8 nucleotides line up with TRBD2. CDR1 MNHEY and CDR2 SVGAGI come from the germline V gene. J was trimmed by 5 bases and V by 6 bases; bases with no gene match: 9. The CDR3 runs 15 residues. For the CDR3, the DNA is TGTGCCAGCAGGACTACCAGACTAGCGAACAATGAGCAGTTCTTC. It codes for CASRTTRLANNEQFF.

The V and J genes are TRBV6-5 and TRBJ1-2; 9 nucleotides line up with TRBD1. Germline values: CDR1 MNHEY, CDR2 SVGAGI. The CDR3 is 15 amino acids. The junction had 6 bases not matched to a gene; V was cut back by 2 bases and J by 5 bases. The CDR3 DNA sequence: TGTGCCAGCAGTTACCCAGGGACAGGGCTTTATGGCTACACCTTC. Protein sequence: CASSYPGTGLYGYTF.

The rearrangement links TRBV5-1 to TRBJ2-1; unclear D gene. This CDR3 is 11 amino acids long. CDR1 and CDR2 from the germline V gene are SGHRS and YFSETQ. Between the trimmed V and J ends, which lost 2 bases and 12 bases, there was a span of 9 bases. The chain's CDR3 is CASSLERWQFF. The CDR3 region has the DNA TGCGCCAGCAGCTTAGAGCGTTGGCAGTTCTTC. Looking up the rest from reference TRBV5-1 and TRBJ2-1 gives the full variable domain: KAGVTQTPRYLIKTRGQQVTLSCSPISGHRSVSWYQQTPGQGLQFLFEYFSETQRNKGNFPGRFSGRQFSNSRSEMNVSTLELGDSALYLCASSLERWQFFGPGTRLTVL.